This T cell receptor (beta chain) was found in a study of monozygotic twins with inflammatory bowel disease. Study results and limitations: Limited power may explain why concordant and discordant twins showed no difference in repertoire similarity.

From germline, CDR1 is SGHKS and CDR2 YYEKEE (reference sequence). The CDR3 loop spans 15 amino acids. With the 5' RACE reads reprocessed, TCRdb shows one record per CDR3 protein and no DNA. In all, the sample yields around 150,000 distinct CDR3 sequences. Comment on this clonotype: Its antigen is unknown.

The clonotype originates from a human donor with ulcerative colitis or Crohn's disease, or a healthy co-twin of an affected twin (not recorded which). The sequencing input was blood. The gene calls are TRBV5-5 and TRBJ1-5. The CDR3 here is CASSLEETLNQPQHF.